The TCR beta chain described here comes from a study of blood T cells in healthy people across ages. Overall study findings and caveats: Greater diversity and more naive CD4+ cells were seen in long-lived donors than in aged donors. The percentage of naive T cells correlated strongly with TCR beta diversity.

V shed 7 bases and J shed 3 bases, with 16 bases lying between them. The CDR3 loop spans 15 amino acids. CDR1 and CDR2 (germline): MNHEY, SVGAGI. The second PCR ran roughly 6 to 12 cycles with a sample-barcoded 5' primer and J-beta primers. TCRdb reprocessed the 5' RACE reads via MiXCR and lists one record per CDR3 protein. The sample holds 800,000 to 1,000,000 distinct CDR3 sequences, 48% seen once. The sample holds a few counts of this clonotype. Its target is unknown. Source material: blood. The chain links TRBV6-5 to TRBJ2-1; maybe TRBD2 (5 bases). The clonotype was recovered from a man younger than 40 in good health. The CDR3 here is CASTPRLTNYNEQFF. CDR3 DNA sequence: TGTGCCAGCACTCCCAGGTTGACTAACTACAATGAGCAGTTCTTC.